Listed here are 25 T cell receptor beta chains from one sample, sequenced in a study of blood T cell repertoires in COVID-19. Data came from immunoSEQ multiplex PCR; TCRdb stores just in-frame clones and leaves some out. The repertoire holds over 35,000 clones, with around 83% as singletons. The sample comprised peripheral blood. All receptors come from a human donor with acute or convalescent COVID-19. The donor label of this sample is uncertain.

CDR3 sequence: CASSLDRGTEAFF. Written as DNA, the CDR3 is TGTGCCAGCAGCTTGGACAGGGGGACTGAAGCTTTCTTT. The chain couples TRBV5-5 to TRBJ1-1; 8 nucleotides match TRBD1. V was pared by 0 bases and J by 5 bases, with 0 bases of the junction left unmatched. Germline loops: CDR1 SGHKS, CDR2 YYEKEE (reference sequence). The CDR3 extends over 13 amino acids.

The rearrangement uses TRBV27 and TRBJ1-2; 7 bases are shared with TRBD1. Germline V gene lookup returns CDR1 MNHEY and CDR2 SMNVEV (reference sequence). The CDR3 length is 16 residues. The V gene end was trimmed by 6 bases and the J gene end by 6 bases; junction bases not matched to a gene: 16. The CDR3 bases are TGTGCCAGCAGCACCGCCCGGACAGGCGGCTCCCATGGCTACACCTTC. Protein: CASSTARTGGSHGYTF.

Only one count was recorded for this clone. The rearrangement links TRBV28 to TRBJ2-1; 8 nucleotides match TRBD1. The germline gives CDR1 MDHEN, CDR2 SYDVKM. The CDR3 has 14 residues. V dropped 6 bases and J dropped 3; count of bases not matched to a gene: 4. The CDR3 nucleotides read TGTGCCAGCAGCCTCAGGGGGCTCTACAATGAGCAGTTCTTC. Encoded protein: CASSLRGLYNEQFF. Based on the CDR3 plus reference TRBV28 and TRBJ2-1, the full variable domain is DVKVTQSSRYLVKRTGEKVFLECVQDMDHENMFWYRQDPGLGLRLIYFSYDVKMKEKGDIPEGYSVSREKKERFSLILESASTNQTSMYLCASSLRGLYNEQFFGPGTRLTVL.

For the CDR3, the DNA is TGTGCCAGCAGTTTAAGCGGGGGATGGAGGAGGAGTGAGCAGTTCTTC. Its translation is CASSLSGGWRRSEQFF. V and J are TRBV27 and TRBJ2-1; 8 bases agree with TRBD2. CDR3 size: 16 residues. Germline V gene lookup returns CDR1 MNHEY and CDR2 SMNVEV (reference sequence). V was pared by 2 bases and J by 9 bases, with 12 bases of the junction left unmatched.

The chain is built from TRBV5-4 and TRBJ2-1; 12 bases map to TRBD2. This CDR3 has 15 residues. Unmatched junction bases numbered 8, after V lost 5 bases and J lost 8 bases. CDR1 and CDR2 from the germline V gene are SGHNT and YYREEE (reference sequence). The CDR3 nucleotides are TGTGCCAGCAGACCTAGCGGGGGGGCCGTCGATGAGCAGTTCTTC. It yields the protein CASRPSGGAVDEQFF.

This chain uses TRBV19 with TRBJ1-6, with D possibly TRBD1 on 5 matching bases. This CDR3 comprises 18 residues. The ends were cut back, 5 bases at V and 10 bases at J, with 27 bases in the middle. In germline, CDR1 is LNHDA, CDR2 SQIVND (reference sequence). The CDR3 nucleotides are TGTGCCAGTAGTTGGCGGCACGTGGGGCAGGGAACTGGATCACCCCTCCACTTT. Protein sequence: CASSWRHVGQGTGSPLHF.

The chain carries TRBV5-4 and TRBJ2-4, with D possibly matching TRBD1 (6 bases). The V gene lost 2 bases and the J gene lost 0 bases, with 15 bases spanning the gap. CDR1 and CDR2 from the germline V gene are SGHNT and YYREEE (reference sequence). The CDR3 extends over 17 amino acids. This chain's CDR3 is CASSFGDTSIAKNIQYF. For the CDR3, the DNA is TGTGCCAGCAGCTTCGGGGACACATCCATAGCCAAAAACATTCAGTACTTC.

This clone was recorded a few times. The chain employs TRBV6-1 and TRBJ2-3, with D hard to call. This CDR3 is 15 amino acids long. Germline loops: CDR1 MNHNS, CDR2 SASEGT. Trimming took off 2 bases at V and 2 bases at J, with 11 bases between the two ends. CDR3 bases: TGTGCCAGCAGTGAATTAACTGGTTACACAGATACGCAGTATTTT. Translation gives CASSELTGYTDTQYF.

This clone was picked up a small number of times. V is TRBV3-1 (or the pseudogene TRBV3-2) and J is TRBJ1-6, with D possibly matching TRBD1 (5 bases). The CDR3 runs to 15 residues. Germline V CDR1 and CDR2: LGHDT, YNNKEL (reference sequence). V was clipped by 1 base and J by 7 bases, with 11 bases between them. The DNA of the CDR3 is TGTGCCAGCAGCCAAGGGAACGGGGGGAATTCACCCCTCCACTTT. It codes for CASSQGNGGNSPLHF.

The J gene is TRBJ2-2, the V gene TRBV5-1; D not resolved. The ends were cut back, 0 bases at V and 3 bases at J, with 6 bases in the middle. From germline, CDR1 is SGHRS and CDR2 YFSETQ. The CDR3 totals 14 residues. CDR3 DNA sequence: TGCGCCAGCAGCTTGGACAGTTACACCGGGGAGCTGTTTTTT. Amino acids: CASSLDSYTGELFF.

As DNA, the CDR3 is TGTGCCAGCAGGCTCCCAGAGGTCGAAGAGACCCAGTACTTC. Translating it yields CASRLPEVEETQYF. This chain connects TRBV2 to TRBJ2-5; D is ambiguous. From germline, CDR1 is SNHLY and CDR2 FYNNEI. The V end was cut by 6 bases, the J end by 3 bases, with 14 bases between. This CDR3 comprises 14 residues.

The V call is TRBV5-1, the J call TRBJ2-2, with 11 bases aligning to TRBD2. CDR1 is SGHRS and CDR2 is YFSETQ in the germline V gene. The V segment lost 4 bases and the J segment 2 bases; nucleotides outside the gene matches: 4. The CDR3 is 16 residues long. This chain's CDR3 is CASSVLAGVNTGELFF. CDR3 DNA: TGCGCCAGCAGCGTACTAGCGGGGGTTAACACCGGGGAGCTGTTTTTT.

V gene TRBV29-1 combines with J gene TRBJ2-7; possible D gene TRBD1, 8 bases. V was pared by 3 bases and J by 3 bases, with 18 bases between. The CDR3 has 15 amino acids. Per the germline V gene, CDR1 is SQVTM and CDR2 is ANQGSEA. The CDR3: CSVEGGTGLDYEQYF. Here the CDR3 DNA reads TGCAGCGTTGAGGGGGGGACAGGCCTTGACTACGAGCAGTACTTC.

A few counts support this clone. This rearrangement joins TRBV6-5 to TRBJ2-1; no reliable D call. Looked up from germline, CDR1 is MNHEY and CDR2 is SVGAGI. V lost 0 bases and J lost 5, with 11 bases in between. CDR3 length: 15 amino acids. CDR3 protein: CASSYSIGFDNEQFF. For the CDR3, the DNA is TGTGCCAGCAGTTACTCTATCGGTTTCGACAATGAGCAGTTCTTC.

This clone was observed a handful of times. The chain joins TRBV2 to TRBJ1-5; no clear D gene. Trimming pared 6 bases from V and 4 bases from J, leaving 13 bases between. The CDR3 is 14 amino acids. Germline V gene data show CDR1 as SNHLY and CDR2 as FYNNEI. The CDR3 region has the DNA TGTGCCAGCAGGAAGGTGGCGGCGAATCAGCCCCAGCATTTT. Amino acids: CASRKVAANQPQHF.

This clone was observed once. This chain uses TRBV7-3 with TRBJ2-7; possible D gene TRBD1, 6 bases. The CDR3 spans 13 residues. The germline CDR1 and CDR2 sequences are SGHTA and FQGTGA. Trimming left V 6 bases short and J 3 bases short, with 12 bases between. This chain's CDR3 is CASRSGHHYEQYF. CDR3 sequence (DNA): TGTGCCAGCAGGTCGGGACACCACTACGAGCAGTACTTC.

This chain joins TRBV7-2 and TRBJ2-5; 8 nucleotides align to TRBD1. CDR3 length: 15 residues. CDR1 is SGHTA, CDR2 FQGNSA, per germline. The junction had 6 bases not matched to a gene; V was cut back by 5 bases and J by 1 base. For the CDR3, the DNA is TGTGCCAGCAGCGCTAACAGGGGGATCCAAGAGACCCAGTACTTC. Protein sequence: CASSANRGIQETQYF.

The CDR3 DNA is TGTGCCAGCAGTTTCGGGGACAGGGAAAACTATGGCTACACCTTC. Its protein product is CASSFGDRENYGYTF. This sequence joins TRBV28 and TRBJ1-2, with 9 bases identical to TRBD1. The V gene's germline CDR1 is MDHEN and CDR2 SYDVKM. The CDR3 is made up of 15 amino acids. J lost 2 bases, V lost 3 bases, and 4 bases had no gene match.

The rearrangement uses TRBV7-9 and TRBJ2-5; 9 bases align to TRBD2. V shed 8 bases, J shed 5 bases, and the junction held 3 bases outside the gene matches. This CDR3 is built from 12 residues. Germline V gene lookup returns CDR1 SEHNR and CDR2 FQNEAQ (reference sequence). CDR3 amino acids: CASAGGSETQYF. The DNA for the CDR3 is TGTGCCAGCGCGGGAGGGAGTGAGACCCAGTACTTC.

The rearrangement uses TRBV19 and TRBJ1-1; 12 bases fit TRBD1. CDR3 length: 15 amino acids. V was clipped by 1 base and J by 6 bases; unmatched bases: 3. Germline V lookup: CDR1 LNHDA, CDR2 SQIVND (reference sequence). The DNA of the CDR3 is TGTGCCAGTAGTATAGGGGGACAGGGGGCGGCTGAAGCTTTCTTT. Amino acids: CASSIGGQGAAEAFF.

The chain links TRBV18 to TRBJ2-7, with TRBD1 matching 9 bases. The CDR3 extends over 12 amino acids. Unmatched junction bases numbered 0, after V lost 6 bases and J lost 3 bases. Germline values: CDR1 KGHSH, CDR2 LQKENI. CDR3 bases: TGTGCCAGCTCGGACAGGGGCTACGAGCAGTACTTC. This translates into CASSDRGYEQYF.

The V gene is TRBV9, the J gene TRBJ2-3; 9 bases fit TRBD2. The CDR3 spans 18 residues. V shed 3 bases and J 3 bases; nucleotides not matched to a gene: 14. Germline CDR1 reads SGDLS; CDR2 reads YYNGEE. This chain's CDR3 is CASSAHHVLAGGTDTQYF. The CDR3 nucleotides are TGTGCCAGCAGCGCCCACCACGTACTAGCGGGTGGTACAGATACGCAGTATTTT.

This clone is a singleton in its sample. The rearrangement joins TRBV11-1 to TRBJ2-6; 7 nucleotides match TRBD1. The CDR3 runs to 15 residues. Germline V lookup: CDR1 SGHAT, CDR2 FQDESV (reference sequence). V lost 7 bases to trimming and J lost 4 bases; unmatched junction nucleotides: 7. This CDR3 is CASTEDRAGANVLTF. The CDR3 DNA sequence: TGTGCCAGCACCGAAGACAGGGCAGGGGCCAACGTCCTGACTTTC.

The CDR3 sequence is CASSVGAGTGKGNSPLHF. The CDR3 nucleotides are TGTGCCAGCAGCGTAGGTGCCGGGACAGGTAAGGGTAATTCACCCCTCCACTTT. V and J are TRBV7-9 and TRBJ1-6, with 8 bases that match TRBD1. The CDR3 has 18 residues. Germline V CDR1 and CDR2: SEHNR, FQNEAQ (reference sequence). V lost 5 bases and J lost 6; bases outside the gene matches: 15.

The V gene is TRBV5-8, the J gene TRBJ1-6; no clear D. The germline V gene has CDR1 SGHTS and CDR2 YDEGEE. Trimming shortened V by 3 bases and J by 9 bases, and 22 bases separated the two germline ends. This CDR3 has 17 residues. CDR3 coding DNA: TGTGCCAGCAGCTCACTGAGACATCAGGCGTTGGGTTCACCCCTCCACTTT. Translating it yields CASSSLRHQALGSPLHF. Supplemented by reference TRBV5-8 and TRBJ1-6, the full variable domain reads EAGVTQSPTHLIKTRGQQATLRCSPISGHTSVYWYQQALGLGLQFLLWYDEGEERNRGNFPPRFSGRQFPNYSSELNVNALELEDSALYLCASSSLRHQALGSPLHFGNGTRLTVT.